This entry describes one T cell receptor beta chain. Its target is not known. Genomic DNA belonging to each subset was distributed in equal measure over several immunoSEQ plates. TCRdb's copy holds only in-frame clones and misses some; the assay was immunoSEQ multiplex PCR. The sample shows millions of clones, about 95% of them seen only once. The data were obtained in a study of shared clonotypes between healthy human individuals. Across the study: Serving as donors were a couple of women and a few men, whose ages spanned 18 to 49. Study-level findings and limits: Across subsets, estimated richness was generally greater for naive than for memory populations. Measured sharing among donors was expected to vary with sequencing depth.

The CDR3 consists of 16 residues. The V gene end was trimmed by 4 bases and the J gene end by 5 bases; junction bases not matched to a gene: 10. Germline V CDR1 and CDR2: SGHNT, YYREEE (reference sequence). Sample: naive CD4+ T cells sorted from blood. The sample's subset: CD45RA+ positively selected. The gene calls are TRBV5-4 and TRBJ2-5; 11 bases line up with TRBD1. This receptor was taken from a man aged 18-30 years in good health. CDR3 sequence: CASSRIGQGAAETQYF. The CDR3, as DNA: TGTGCCAGCAGCCGTATCGGACAGGGGGCGGCGGAGACCCAGTACTTC.